This T cell receptor beta chain came from a study of Ad26.COV2.S vaccination and SARS-CoV-2 variants. Overall study context: Donor was in the COV1001 Ad26.COV2.S trial arm. Participants got Ad26.COV2.S intramuscularly, once or twice 56 days apart.

Treatment reported: roughly 19 received Ad26.COV2.S at low or high dose, single or two shots; several received placebo; per-sample allocation not given. It was on day 63 after the first vaccine or placebo injection that samples were taken. This person who donated was an adult of 18-55 years in Boston. Some clones are missing from TCRdb's copy, which holds only in-frame ones; the method was immunoSEQ multiplex PCR. Seen here are roughly 700,000 clones, about 89% observed once, and the top ten hold about 1.5%. The germline V gene has CDR1 LNHDA and CDR2 SQIVND (reference sequence). The CDR3 is 16 amino acids. J gave up 6 bases and V 0 bases, and 5 bases lay outside the gene matches.

This TCR was sampled from a person aged 18-65 years who received the Ad26.COV2.S COVID-19 vaccine or a placebo. V and J are TRBV19 and TRBJ2-1, with 10 bases matching TRBD2. The sequencing used peripheral blood, collected in a trial of Ad26.COV2.S vaccine versus placebo. The CDR3 nucleotides are TGTGCCAGTAGTATAGATCAAACTAGCGGGGCCAATGAGCAGTTCTTC. Translating it yields CASSIDQTSGANEQFF.